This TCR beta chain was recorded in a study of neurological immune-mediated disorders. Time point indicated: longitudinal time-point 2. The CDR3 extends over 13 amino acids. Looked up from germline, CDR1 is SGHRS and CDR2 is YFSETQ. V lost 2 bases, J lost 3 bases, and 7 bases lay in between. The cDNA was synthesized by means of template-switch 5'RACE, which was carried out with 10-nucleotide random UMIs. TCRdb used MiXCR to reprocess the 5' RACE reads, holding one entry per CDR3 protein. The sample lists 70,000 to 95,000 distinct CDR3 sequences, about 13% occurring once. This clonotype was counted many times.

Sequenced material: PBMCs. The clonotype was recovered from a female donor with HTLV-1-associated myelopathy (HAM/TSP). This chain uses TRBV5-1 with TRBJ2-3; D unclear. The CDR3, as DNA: TGCGCCAGCAGCTTCCCAGGAACAGATACGCAGTATTTT. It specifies CASSFPGTDTQYF.